Below, 32 T cell receptor beta chains from the same sample are listed, as sequenced in a study of blood T cells in healthy people across ages. The second PCR ran about 6 to 12 cycles with a sample-barcoded 5' primer and J-beta primers. TCRdb reprocessed the 5' RACE reads via MiXCR and lists one record per CDR3 protein. The sample lists some 940,000 distinct CDR3 sequences, approximately 32% occurring once. The data also belong to a second study, concerning T cells of mothers and their children.

The sample was blood. The receptors originated from a woman aged 40 to 50 in good health.

This clonotype was recorded many times. In nucleotides, the CDR3 is TGTGCCAGCAGTTACTCGAAACGGTTGAACACTGAAGCTTTCTTT. Its protein is CASSYSKRLNTEAFF. V and J are TRBV6-6 and TRBJ1-1; D is undetermined. Germline-derived CDR1 and CDR2 are MNHNY and SVGAGI (reference sequence). This CDR3 has 15 amino acids. Trimming left V 0 bases short and J 0 bases short, with 8 bases between.

In its sample, this clonotype was seen many times. This chain links TRBV7-3 with TRBJ2-1, with TRBD1 matching 7 bases. The CDR3 consists of 15 residues. Per germline, CDR1 SGHTA and CDR2 FQGTGA. Losses at the gene ends were 5 bases for V and 5 bases for J; bases not matched to a gene: 9. The CDR3 protein is CASSQGGPRNNEQFF. CDR3 nucleotides: TGTGCCAGCAGCCAAGGGGGCCCCCGGAACAATGAGCAGTTCTTC.

In its sample, this clonotype was seen a few times. This sequence joins TRBV21-1 and TRBJ2-7; TRBD1 is the table's D call and was not checked against the DNA. TRBV21-1 is designated a pseudogene. The CDR3 is 15 residues long. The CDR3 DNA is TGTGCCAGCAGGTTCCGGGACAGGGAAACCTACGAGCAGTACTTC. Encoded protein: CASRFRDRETYEQYF.

The chain recombines TRBV7-9 with TRBJ1-4; 8 bases align to TRBD1. CDR3 size: 17 residues. Germline V gene data show CDR1 as SEHNR and CDR2 as FQNEAQ (reference sequence). After removal of 5 bases from V and 3 bases from J, the junction contained 11 bases not matched to a gene. This CDR3 is CASSPPQGDAANEKLFF. The CDR3 DNA sequence: TGTGCCAGCAGCCCTCCACAGGGGGATGCAGCTAATGAAAAACTGTTTTTT.

The chain has TRBV30 and TRBJ2-7; D unclear. The J call may be mistaken, given a closer DNA end match to TRBJ2-5. This CDR3 spans 13 amino acids. Looked up from germline, CDR1 is GTSNPN and CDR2 is SVGIG (reference sequence). CDR3 DNA sequence: TGTGCCTGGAGTGTAGGCAGCGTGGAGACCCAGTACTTC. This encodes CAWSVGSVETQYF.

The chain links TRBV4-2 to TRBJ2-5; perhaps TRBD1 as D (5 bases). The CDR3 is 15 amino acids. V was pared by 1 base and J by 2 bases, with 11 bases between. Looked up from germline, CDR1 is LGHNA and CDR2 is YNFKEQ. The CDR3 region has the DNA TGTGCCAGCAGCCAAGTTTCGAGACAGCAAGAGACCCAGTACTTC. It encodes CASSQVSRQQETQYF.

This chain uses TRBV20-1 with TRBJ2-1, with 8 bases identical to TRBD2. CDR3 size: 15 residues. V lost 6 bases, J lost 6 bases, and 13 bases stayed unmatched. Germline V lookup: CDR1 DFQATT, CDR2 SNEGSKA (reference sequence). The CDR3 loop is CSAQGTRAGGNEQFF. Written as DNA, the CDR3 is TGCAGTGCCCAGGGGACTAGGGCGGGGGGCAATGAGCAGTTCTTC.

This clonotype appeared once. The chain couples TRBV6-1 to TRBJ2-7; D may be TRBD1 (6 bases). The CDR3 loop spans 11 amino acids. Germline values: CDR1 MNHNS, CDR2 SASEGT. V dropped 10 bases and J dropped 4 bases, with 11 bases sitting between them. CDR3 sequence (DNA): TGTGCCATCACAGGGACGTACGAGCAGTACTTC. This encodes CAITGTYEQYF.

The chain combines TRBV28 with TRBJ2-1; D gene unclear. CDR3 length: 15 amino acids. The germline CDR1 and CDR2 sequences are MDHEN and SYDVKM. Trimming shortened V by 6 bases and J by 3 bases, and 15 bases separated the two germline ends. CDR3 nucleotides: TGTGCCAGCAGCTCACCCGGTGACTTCTACAATGAGCAGTTCTTC. It codes for CASSSPGDFYNEQFF.

This clonotype has more than one count but fewer than ten. It may be a read error: a sequence one base away is much more abundant. The chain has TRBV12-3 or TRBV12-4 and TRBJ1-2; D gene ambiguous. CDR3 length: 11 amino acids. DNA for the CDR3: TGTGCCTGCAGTTCCCTCTATGGCTACACCTTC. This gives the protein CACSSLYGYTF.

This clonotype was recorded many times. The V gene is TRBV5-1, the J gene TRBJ2-3; no firm D call. The V and J ends lost 0 bases and 0 bases respectively, with 8 bases between them. Germline V CDR1 and CDR2: SGHRS, YFSETQ. The CDR3 consists of 15 residues. CDR3 DNA: TGCGCCAGCAGCTTGGTTGACGGGAGCACAGATACGCAGTATTTT. This translates into CASSLVDGSTDTQYF.

This clonotype came up many times. The chain uses TRBV29-1 and TRBJ2-4; weak D call: TRBD2 (6 bases). CDR3 length: 13 residues. CDR1 and CDR2 from the germline V gene are SQVTM and ANQGSEA. V shed 4 bases and J shed 9 bases, with 16 bases lying between them. The CDR3 sequence: CSVGAGRAAIQYF. DNA of the CDR3: TGCAGCGTTGGAGCGGGTAGGGCGGCCATTCAGTACTTC.

The chain has TRBV27 and TRBJ1-6; 8 bases agree with TRBD1. This CDR3 comprises 16 residues. Germline V CDR1 and CDR2: MNHEY, SMNVEV (reference sequence). V dropped 6 bases and J dropped 10; count of bases not matched to a gene: 14. This chain's CDR3 is CASRYFTGGSPSPLHF. The CDR3 coding sequence is TGTGCCAGCAGATACTTCACAGGGGGTTCTCCCTCACCCCTCCACTTT.

The gene calls are TRBV2 and TRBJ2-3, with D perhaps being TRBD1 or TRBD2 (5 bases each). The CDR3 consists of 16 residues. Germline assignment: CDR1 SNHLY and CDR2 FYNNEI. The ends were cut back, 2 bases at V and 1 base at J, with 13 bases in the middle. The CDR3 DNA sequence: TGTGCCAGCAGTGAACGAGCCCGGGGCGGCACAGATACGCAGTATTTT. Translated: CASSERARGGTDTQYF.

This clonotype has at least ten counts. The chain recombines TRBV19 with TRBJ2-1; 9 bases match TRBD2. CDR1 LNHDA and CDR2 SQIVND come from the germline V gene (reference sequence). J gave up 4 bases and V 6 bases, and 7 bases lay outside the gene matches. The CDR3 has 15 residues. The CDR3 DNA reads as TGTGCCAGTAGGTTAAAGCGGGGGGTGTACAATGAGCAGTTCTTC. As protein: CASRLKRGVYNEQFF.

The genes are TRBV5-5 and TRBJ2-5; D could derive from TRBD1 or TRBD2 (5 bases each). Trimming took 3 bases from V and 1 from J, leaving 13 bases between them. Germline V CDR1 and CDR2: SGHKS, YYEKEE (reference sequence). This CDR3 comprises 15 residues. Written as DNA, the CDR3 is TGTGCCAGCAGCTCCAGGGTTGGGGGCCAAGAGACCCAGTACTTC. This gives the protein CASSSRVGGQETQYF.

This clonotype has a handful of counts. The chain has TRBV28 and TRBJ2-7, with D possibly TRBD2 on 7 matching bases. CDR1 is MDHEN and CDR2 is SYDVKM in the germline V gene. V was shortened by 6 bases and J by 4 bases, with 22 bases between the two germline ends. The CDR3 is made up of 16 amino acids. DNA for the CDR3: TGTGCCAGCAGCAGTTTCGGGTCGGGGGGCAGTTACGAGCAGTACTTC. Translation: CASSSFGSGGSYEQYF.

This clonotype was counted a few times. The chain has TRBV28 and TRBJ2-1; 13 bases are a match to TRBD2. The V gene end was trimmed by 6 bases and the J gene end by 4 bases; junction bases not matched to a gene: 15. The CDR3 has 19 amino acids. The germline gives CDR1 MDHEN, CDR2 SYDVKM. The CDR3 sequence is CASRLGLAGATVMYNEQFF. CDR3 in DNA: TGTGCCAGCAGACTCGGACTAGCGGGGGCAACTGTAATGTACAATGAGCAGTTCTTC.

The chain couples TRBV18 to TRBJ1-4; a weak D match, TRBD1 (6 bases). This CDR3 comprises 13 residues. Germline assignment: CDR1 KGHSH and CDR2 LQKENI. Trimming stripped 8 bases from V and 5 bases from J, with 12 bases between. The CDR3 DNA is TGTGCCAGCGGCCCGGACAGAAATGAAAAACTGTTTTTT. It yields the protein CASGPDRNEKLFF.

The chain joins TRBV20-1 to TRBJ2-2, with D perhaps given as TRBD1 or TRBD2 (5 bases each). V lost 1 base to trimming and J lost 1 base, with 13 bases between them. This CDR3 contains 16 residues. Per the germline V gene, CDR1 is DFQATT and CDR2 is SNEGSKA (reference sequence). In DNA form, the CDR3 reads TGCAGTGCTAGAGTGGGCAGGGACCTGAACACCGGGGAGCTGTTTTTT. Its translation: CSARVGRDLNTGELFF.

This clonotype was detected only a few times. V and J are TRBV7-3 and TRBJ2-3; D might be TRBD2 (5 bases). The CDR3 contains 14 residues. The ends were cut back, 5 bases at V and 2 bases at J, with 11 bases in the middle. Germline V gene sequence: CDR1 SGHTA, CDR2 FQGTGA. Here the CDR3 DNA reads TGTGCCAGCAGCCCCAGCGGCTTCACAGATACGCAGTATTTT. As protein: CASSPSGFTDTQYF.

Ten or more counts support this clonotype. V usage is TRBV6-5 and J usage is TRBJ1-2, with TRBD1 matching 9 bases. V was clipped by 0 bases and J by 0 bases; unmatched bases: 8. This CDR3 has 18 residues. Germline CDR1 is MNHEY and CDR2 is SVGAGI. DNA of the CDR3: TGTGCCAGCAGTTACTCGCTACAGGGGGCGTCCCCTAACTATGGCTACACCTTC. Protein sequence: CASSYSLQGASPNYGYTF.

Remarks on this clonotype: With a much larger clone just one base away, this may be a read error. J is TRBJ2-7 and V is TRBV5-6, with a weak D call TRBD2 (6 bases). CDR1 is SGHDT, CDR2 YYEEEE, per germline. The CDR3 extends over 15 amino acids. Trimming cost V 1 base and J 7 bases, with 18 bases left between them. CDR3 amino acids: CASSLRLALLNEQYF. As DNA, the CDR3 is TGTGCCAGCAGCTTGAGGCTAGCGCTACTCAATGAGCAGTACTTC. Full variable domain (outside the CDR3, taken from reference TRBV5-6 and TRBJ2-7): DAGVTQSPTHLIKTRGQQVTLRCSPKSGHDTVSWYQQALGQGPQFIFQYYEEEERQRGNFPDRFSGHQFPNYSSELNVNALLLGDSALYLCASSLRLALLNEQYFGPGTRLTVT.

This clonotype was seen more than once but under ten times. The chain combines TRBV18 with TRBJ1-2, with 9 bases identical to TRBD1. Trimming took 6 bases from V and 4 from J; bases not matched to a gene: 9. The germline V gene encodes CDR1 KGHSH and CDR2 LQKENI. This CDR3 is built from 15 residues. CDR3 DNA sequence: TGTGCCAGCTCGGACAGGGGTAGAGGAAGCTATGGCTACACCTTC. Translating it yields CASSDRGRGSYGYTF.

The CDR3 here is CASSGRVEGSFGYTF. CDR3 DNA sequence: TGTGCCAGCAGCGGGCGGGTGGAGGGGAGTTTCGGCTACACCTTC. The V and J genes are TRBV11-2 and TRBJ1-2; the D gene is possibly TRBD1 (5 bases). V gave up 5 bases and J gave up 8 bases, with 21 bases separating them. CDR1 is SGHAT and CDR2 is FQNNGV in the germline V gene. The length of the CDR3 is 15 residues.

About this clonotype: This could be a read error, since a much larger clone is one nucleotide away. V usage is TRBV6-2 or TRBV6-3 and J usage is TRBJ2-1, with D possibly matching TRBD2 (5 bases). Germline V gene sequence: CDR1 MNHEY, CDR2 SVGEGT. CDR3 length: 18 amino acids. CDR3 DNA sequence: TGTGTCAGCAGTTACCCGACGGGGTGGGTTCTCTCCTACAATGAGCGGTTCTTC. It encodes CVSSYPTGWVLSYNERFF.

There are many counts of this clonotype. This chain connects TRBV28 to TRBJ2-6; TRBD1 agrees at 8 bases. Trimming at V came to 2 bases and at J to 3 bases, leaving 9 bases not matched to a gene. Germline V lookup: CDR1 MDHEN, CDR2 SYDVKM. This CDR3 is built from 18 residues. The CDR3 bases are TGTGCCAGCAGTTTACAACGGGACAGGTACCGTGGGGCCAACGTCCTGACTTTC. Translation: CASSLQRDRYRGANVLTF.

With respect to this clonotype: Relative to the germline gene, one junction end is altered; a read error may explain this. This rearrangement joins TRBV7-8 to TRBJ2-2; tentative D call: TRBD2 (7 bases). Germline CDR1 reads SGHVS; CDR2 reads FQNEAQ. This CDR3 region has 14 residues. CDR3 nucleotide sequence: TGTGCCAGCAGCTTACCGGGGGGCCCTTGGGAACTGTTTTTT. Encoded protein: CASSLPGGPWELFF.

V usage is TRBV28 and J usage is TRBJ2-7; the D gene is possibly TRBD2 (7 bases). CDR1 is MDHEN and CDR2 is SYDVKM in the germline V gene. The CDR3 spans 13 residues. V gave up 2 bases and J gave up 7 bases, with 12 bases separating them. The CDR3 here is CASSLAGAGEQYF. DNA of the CDR3: TGTGCCAGCAGTTTAGCGGGGGCGGGGGAGCAGTACTTC.

About this clonotype: Just one base apart from a much larger clone, this may be a read error. This chain uses TRBV7-6 with TRBJ2-1; D gene uncertain. V lost 2 bases to trimming and J lost 10 bases, with 18 bases between them. Looked up from germline, CDR1 is SGHVS and CDR2 is FNYEAQ. The CDR3 is 15 amino acids. The CDR3 reads CASSLSTESTYEQFF. CDR3 DNA: TGTGCCAGCAGCTTATCGACGGAGAGTACCTACGAGCAGTTCTTC.

This clonotype counts as medium-sized. The rearrangement joins TRBV4-2 to TRBJ2-7; D is possibly TRBD1 (6 bases). The germline CDR1 and CDR2 sequences are LGHNA and YNFKEQ. Trimming removed 3 bases at V and 3 bases at J, with 9 bases between. The CDR3 is made up of 13 amino acids. The CDR3 bases are TGTGCCAGCAGCCAGTCAGGGGTCTACGAGCAGTACTTC. Translation: CASSQSGVYEQYF.

The chain is built from TRBV29-1 and TRBJ1-3; D might be TRBD1 (6 bases). Germline V lookup: CDR1 SQVTM, CDR2 ANQGSEA. The CDR3 sequence is 15 residues long. The DNA for the CDR3 is TGCATCGGGACAAGGGGCCCCAACTCTGGAAACACCATATATTTT. It is translated as CIGTRGPNSGNTIYF.